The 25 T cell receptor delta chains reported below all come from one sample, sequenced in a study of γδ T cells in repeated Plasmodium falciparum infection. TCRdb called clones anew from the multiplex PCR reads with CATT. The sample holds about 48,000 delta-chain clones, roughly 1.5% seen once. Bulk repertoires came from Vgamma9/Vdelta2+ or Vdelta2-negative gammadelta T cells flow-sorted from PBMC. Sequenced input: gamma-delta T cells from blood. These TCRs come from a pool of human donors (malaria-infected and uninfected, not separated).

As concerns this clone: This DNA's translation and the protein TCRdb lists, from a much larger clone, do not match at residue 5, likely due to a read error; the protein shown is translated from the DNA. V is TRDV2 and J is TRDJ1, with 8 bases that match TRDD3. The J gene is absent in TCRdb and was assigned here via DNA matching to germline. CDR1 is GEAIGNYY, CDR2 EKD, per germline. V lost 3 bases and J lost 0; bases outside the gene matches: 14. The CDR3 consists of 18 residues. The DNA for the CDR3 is TGTGCCTGTGACGCTCTGGCTGGGGGAACGTCGTACACCGATAAACTCATCTTT. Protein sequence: CACDALAGGTSYTDKLIF.

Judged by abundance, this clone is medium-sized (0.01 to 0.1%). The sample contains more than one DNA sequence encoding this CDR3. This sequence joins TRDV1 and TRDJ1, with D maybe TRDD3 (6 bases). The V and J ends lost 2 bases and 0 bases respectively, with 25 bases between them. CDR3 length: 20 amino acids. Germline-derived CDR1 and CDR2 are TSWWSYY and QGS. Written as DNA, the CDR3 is TGTGCTCTTGGGGAATCGAAATCCCGCTCGCCTGGGGAGTACACCGATAAACTCATCTTT. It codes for CALGESKSRSPGEYTDKLIF.

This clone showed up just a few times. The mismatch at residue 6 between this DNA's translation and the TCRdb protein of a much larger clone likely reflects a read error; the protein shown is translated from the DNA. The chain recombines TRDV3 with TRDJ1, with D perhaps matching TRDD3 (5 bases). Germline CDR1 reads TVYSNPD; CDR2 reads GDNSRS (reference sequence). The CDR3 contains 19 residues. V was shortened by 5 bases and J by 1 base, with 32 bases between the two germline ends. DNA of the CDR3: TGTGCCATACGTGCTTATTCTGAATTGTGCGAAAGTGCCACCGATAAACTCATCTTT. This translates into CAIRAYSELCESATDKLIF.

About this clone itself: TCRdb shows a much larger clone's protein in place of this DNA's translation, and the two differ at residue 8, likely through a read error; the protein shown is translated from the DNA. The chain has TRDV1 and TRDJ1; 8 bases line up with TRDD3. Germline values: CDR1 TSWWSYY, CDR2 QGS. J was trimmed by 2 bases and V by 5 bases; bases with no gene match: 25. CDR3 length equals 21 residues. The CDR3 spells CALGPQRTSFGIRGRTDKLIF. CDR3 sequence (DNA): TGTGCTCTTGGGCCCCAGAGGACGTCCTTTGGGATACGGGGAAGGACCGATAAACTCATCTTT.

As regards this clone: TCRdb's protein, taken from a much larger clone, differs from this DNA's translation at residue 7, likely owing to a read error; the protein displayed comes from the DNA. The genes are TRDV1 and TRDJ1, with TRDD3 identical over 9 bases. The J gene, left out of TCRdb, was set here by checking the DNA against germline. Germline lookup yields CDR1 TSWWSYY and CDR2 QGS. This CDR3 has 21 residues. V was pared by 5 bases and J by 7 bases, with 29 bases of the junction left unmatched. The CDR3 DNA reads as TGTGCTCTTGGGAATGGCCTCCCTATCCTTCTGGGGGATCTGGGGGCCGGTAAACTCATCTTT. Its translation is CALGNGLPILLGDLGAGKLIF.

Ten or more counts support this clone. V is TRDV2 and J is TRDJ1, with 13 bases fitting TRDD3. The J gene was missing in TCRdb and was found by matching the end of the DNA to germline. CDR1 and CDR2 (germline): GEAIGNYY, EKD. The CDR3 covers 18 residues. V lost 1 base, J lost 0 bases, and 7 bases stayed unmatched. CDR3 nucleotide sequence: TGTGCCTGTGACACACTGGGGGATACGGGGAAAAACACCGATAAACTCATCTTT. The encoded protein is CACDTLGDTGKNTDKLIF.

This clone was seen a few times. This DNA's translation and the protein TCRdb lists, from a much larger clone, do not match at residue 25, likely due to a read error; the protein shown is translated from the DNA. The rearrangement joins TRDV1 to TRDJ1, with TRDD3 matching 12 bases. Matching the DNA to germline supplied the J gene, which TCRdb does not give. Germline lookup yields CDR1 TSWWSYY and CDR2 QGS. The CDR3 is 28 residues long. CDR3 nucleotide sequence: TGTGCTCTTGGGGAACTAGTCTCAAATGGCCTCGCCTCGAACACTGGGGGATACCCCCTTTGGACCACCGATGAACTCATCTTT. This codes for CALGELVSNGLASNTGGYPLWTTDELIF.

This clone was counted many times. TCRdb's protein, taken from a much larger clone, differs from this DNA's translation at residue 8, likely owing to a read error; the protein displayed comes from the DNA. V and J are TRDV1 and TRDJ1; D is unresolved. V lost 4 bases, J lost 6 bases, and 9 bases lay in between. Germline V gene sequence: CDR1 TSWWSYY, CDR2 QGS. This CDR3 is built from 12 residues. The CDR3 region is CALGGIPYKLIF. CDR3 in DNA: TGTGCTCTTGGGGGGATCCCCTATAAACTCATCTTT.

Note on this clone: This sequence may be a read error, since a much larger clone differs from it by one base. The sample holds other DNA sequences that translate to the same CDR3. The CDR3 sequence is CALGPILREMYTDKLIF. The CDR3 DNA reads TGTGCTCTCGGGCCGATTCTGAGGGAAATGTACACCGATAAACTCATCTTT. This chain connects TRDV1 to TRDJ1; D perhaps matches TRDD1 (5 bases). With 9 bases removed from V and 0 bases from J, the gap between germline ends came to 23 bases. Germline CDR1 is TSWWSYY and CDR2 is QGS. CDR3 length: 17 residues.

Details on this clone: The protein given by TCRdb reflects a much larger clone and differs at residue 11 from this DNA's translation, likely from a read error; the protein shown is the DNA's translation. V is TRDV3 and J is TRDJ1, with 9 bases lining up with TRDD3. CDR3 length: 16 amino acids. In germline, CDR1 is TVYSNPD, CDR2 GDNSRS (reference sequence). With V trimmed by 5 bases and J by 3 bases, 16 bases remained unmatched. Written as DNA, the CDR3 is TGTGCCCCCTTATCCACCGGGGATACGTACGCCGATAAACTCATCTTT. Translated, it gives CAPLSTGDTYADKLIF.

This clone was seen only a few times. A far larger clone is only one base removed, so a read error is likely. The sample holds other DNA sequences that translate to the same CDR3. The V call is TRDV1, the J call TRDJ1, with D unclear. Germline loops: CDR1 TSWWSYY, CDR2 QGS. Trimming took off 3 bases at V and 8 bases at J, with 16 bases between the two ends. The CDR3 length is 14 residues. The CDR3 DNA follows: TGTGCTCTTGGGGAGATTAGGGCCTCCAAAAAACTCATCTTT. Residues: CALGEIRASKKLIF.

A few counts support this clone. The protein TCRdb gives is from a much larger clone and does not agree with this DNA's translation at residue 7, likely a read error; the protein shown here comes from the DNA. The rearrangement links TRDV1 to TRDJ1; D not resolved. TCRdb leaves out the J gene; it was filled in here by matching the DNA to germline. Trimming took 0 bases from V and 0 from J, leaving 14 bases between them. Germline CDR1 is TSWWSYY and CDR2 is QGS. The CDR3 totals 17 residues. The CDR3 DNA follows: TGTGCTCTTGGGGAACTAAGGAGTTTTCGGTACACCGATAAACTCATCTTT. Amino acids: CALGELRSFRYTDKLIF.

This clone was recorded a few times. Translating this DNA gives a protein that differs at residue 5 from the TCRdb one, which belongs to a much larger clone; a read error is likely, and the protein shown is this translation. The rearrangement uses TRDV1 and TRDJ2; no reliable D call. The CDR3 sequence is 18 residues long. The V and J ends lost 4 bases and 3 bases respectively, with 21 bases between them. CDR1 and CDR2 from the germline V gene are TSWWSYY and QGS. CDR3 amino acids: CALGGLSPSGALTAQLFF. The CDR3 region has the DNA TGTGCTCTTGGGGGACTATCCCCCTCTGGAGCCCTGACAGCACAACTCTTCTTT.

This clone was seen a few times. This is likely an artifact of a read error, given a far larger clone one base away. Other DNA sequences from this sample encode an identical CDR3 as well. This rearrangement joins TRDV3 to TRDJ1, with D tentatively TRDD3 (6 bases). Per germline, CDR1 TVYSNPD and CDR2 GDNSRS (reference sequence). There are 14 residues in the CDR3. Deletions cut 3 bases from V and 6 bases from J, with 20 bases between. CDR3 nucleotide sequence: TGTGCCTTAGCCTTTCTAAGGGGGGAGAATAAACTCATCTTT. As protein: CALAFLRGENKLIF.

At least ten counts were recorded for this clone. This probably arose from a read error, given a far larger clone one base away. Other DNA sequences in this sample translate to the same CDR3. In DNA, the CDR3 is TGTGCTCTTGGGGACAGACCCTCCTACGGTCCGAAGGGCCTGGGGCTGACCTTCAAACTCATCTTT. This translates into CALGDRPSYGPKGLGLTFKLIF. V gene TRDV1 combines with J gene TRDJ1; either TRDD2 or TRDD3 may fit D (6 bases each). Here the J gene came from matching the DNA to germline, since TCRdb omits it. Germline V lookup: CDR1 TSWWSYY, CDR2 QGS. Trimming removed 3 bases at V and 8 bases at J, with 40 bases between. The length of the CDR3 is 22 residues.

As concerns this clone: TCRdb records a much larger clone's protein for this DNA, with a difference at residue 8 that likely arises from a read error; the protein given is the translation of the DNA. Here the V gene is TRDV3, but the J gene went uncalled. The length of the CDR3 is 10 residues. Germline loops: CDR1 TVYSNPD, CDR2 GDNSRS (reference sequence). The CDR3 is CAYRKRGPIF. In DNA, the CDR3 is TGTGCCTATCGGAAGAGGGGACCCATCTTT.

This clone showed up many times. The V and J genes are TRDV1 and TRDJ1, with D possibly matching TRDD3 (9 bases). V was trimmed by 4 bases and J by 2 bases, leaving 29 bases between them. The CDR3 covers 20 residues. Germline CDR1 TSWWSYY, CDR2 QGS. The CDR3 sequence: CALGGLLPTGFLGDTDKLIF. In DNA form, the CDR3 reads TGTGCTCTTGGGGGATTACTTCCTACGGGTTTCCTGGGGGATACCGATAAACTCATCTTT.

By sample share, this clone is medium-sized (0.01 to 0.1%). The CDR3 coding sequence is TGTGCTCTTGGGGAGTCCTTCCCGCGGGGACCCACCGATAAACTCATCTTT. Amino acid sequence: CALGESFPRGPTDKLIF. V is TRDV1 and J is TRDJ1; D is possibly TRDD2 (6 bases). V lost 3 bases to trimming and J lost 1 base, with 18 bases between them. The CDR3 runs to 17 residues. Germline CDR1 TSWWSYY, CDR2 QGS.

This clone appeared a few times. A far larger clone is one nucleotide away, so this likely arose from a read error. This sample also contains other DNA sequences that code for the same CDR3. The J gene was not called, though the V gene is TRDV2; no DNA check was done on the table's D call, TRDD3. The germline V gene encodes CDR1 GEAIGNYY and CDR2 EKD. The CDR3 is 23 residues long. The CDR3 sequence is CACGKHFLMRGIRSRGCTDKLIF. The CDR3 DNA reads TGTGCCTGTGGCAAACACTTCCTAATGAGGGGGATACGCTCCCGGGGTTGCACCGATAAACTTATCTTT.

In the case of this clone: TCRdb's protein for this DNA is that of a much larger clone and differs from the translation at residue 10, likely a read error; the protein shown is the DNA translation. The CDR3 region is CALGEPPRWADKLIF. The CDR3 nucleotides read TGTGCTCTTGGGGAACCCCCCCGATGGGCCGATAAACTCATCTTT. This chain links TRDV1 with TRDJ1, with D uncertain. TCRdb carries no J gene annotation; the J gene was assigned here by matching the DNA with germline. V shed 1 base and J shed 3 bases, with 12 bases lying between them. CDR3 length: 15 amino acids. The germline V gene has CDR1 TSWWSYY and CDR2 QGS.

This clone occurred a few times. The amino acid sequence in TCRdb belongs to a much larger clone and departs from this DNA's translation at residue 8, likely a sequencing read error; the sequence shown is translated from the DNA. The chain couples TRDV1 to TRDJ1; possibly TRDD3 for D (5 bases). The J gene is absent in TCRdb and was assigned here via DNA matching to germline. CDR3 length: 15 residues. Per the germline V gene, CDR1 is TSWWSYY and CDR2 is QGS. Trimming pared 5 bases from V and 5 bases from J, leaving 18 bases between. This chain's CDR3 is CALGTNGMRGDKLIF. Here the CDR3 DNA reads TGTGCTCTTGGGACTAACGGGATGCGGGGTGATAAACTCATCTTT.

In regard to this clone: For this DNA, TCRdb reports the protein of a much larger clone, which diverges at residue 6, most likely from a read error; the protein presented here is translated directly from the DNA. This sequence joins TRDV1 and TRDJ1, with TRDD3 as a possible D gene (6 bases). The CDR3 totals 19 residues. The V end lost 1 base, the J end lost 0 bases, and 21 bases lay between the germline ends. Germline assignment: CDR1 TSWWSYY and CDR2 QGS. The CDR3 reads CALGEPPYLGMVYTDKLIF. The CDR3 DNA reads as TGTGCTCTTGGGGAACCCCCCTACTTGGGGATGGTTTACACCGATAAACTCATCTTT.

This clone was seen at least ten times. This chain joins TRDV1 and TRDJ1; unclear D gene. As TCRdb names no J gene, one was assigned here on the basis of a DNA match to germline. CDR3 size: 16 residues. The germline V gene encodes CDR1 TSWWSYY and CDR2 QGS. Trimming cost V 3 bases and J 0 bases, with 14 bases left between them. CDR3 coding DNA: TGTGCTCTTGGGGACCTCTCCCGGCCGTACACCGATAAACTCATCTTT. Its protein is CALGDLSRPYTDKLIF.

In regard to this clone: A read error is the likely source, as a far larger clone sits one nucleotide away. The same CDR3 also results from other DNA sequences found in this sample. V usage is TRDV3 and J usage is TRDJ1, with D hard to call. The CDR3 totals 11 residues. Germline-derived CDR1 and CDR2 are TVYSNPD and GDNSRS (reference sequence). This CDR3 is CAAGYTDKLIF. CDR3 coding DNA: TGTGCGGCGGGGTACACCGATAAACTCATCTTT.

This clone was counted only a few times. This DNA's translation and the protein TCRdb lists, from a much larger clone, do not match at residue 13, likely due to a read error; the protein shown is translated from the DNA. Here the CDR3 reads CALGEINGGYGYADKLIF. The CDR3 bases are TGTGCTCTTGGGGAAATAAATGGGGGATACGGGTACGCCGATAAACTCATCTTT. This chain joins TRDV1 and TRDJ1; 11 nucleotides align to TRDD3. TCRdb carries no J gene annotation; the J gene was assigned here by matching the DNA with germline. Germline CDR1 and CDR2: TSWWSYY and QGS. With V trimmed by 2 bases and J by 3 bases, 11 bases remained unmatched. The CDR3 totals 18 residues.